This is a list of T cell receptor beta chains from one sample in a study of blood T cells in healthy people across ages. One entry per CDR3 protein results from TCRdb running MiXCR on the 5' RACE reads. This table holds 450,000 to 600,000 distinct CDR3 sequences, roughly a quarter found once. These same records also appear under a second study, on T cells of mothers and their children.

The sample was blood. Receptors originate from a boy younger than 10 in good health. Both conserved end residues are part of each CDR3. The D gene is left open where the match is weak. Some rows have no size entry. The others give once, few or many, or a class for an expanded clone.

D	J	size	V	CDR3	DNA
TRBD1	TRBJ1-1	.	TRBV5-1	CASSLTGGGRNTEAFF	TGCGCCAGCAGCTTGACAGGGGGAGGAAGGAACACTGAAGCTTTCTTT
TRBD1	TRBJ2-7	.	TRBV12-5	CASGSPGQLYEQYF	TGTGCTAGTGGTTCTCCGGGACAGCTCTACGAGCAGTACTTC
.	TRBJ1-2	.	TRBV29-1	CSVEFYRDGYGYTF	TGCAGCGTTGAGTTTTACCGGGACGGGTATGGCTACACCTTC
.	TRBJ1-2	.	TRBV12-3/TRBV12-4	CASSPTPGYGYTF	TGTGCCAGCAGTCCCACCCCCGGGTATGGCTACACCTTC
.	TRBJ1-1	few	TRBV6-6	CASSYPSRNTEAFF	TGTGCCAGCAGTTATCCCAGCCGGAACACTGAAGCTTTCTTT
TRBD2	TRBJ2-5	.	TRBV20-1	CSARTSGIREQYF	TGCAGTGCACGGACTAGCGGGATTAGAGAGCAGTACTTC
.	TRBJ2-1	.	TRBV12-5	CASGSTGNEQFF	TGTGCTAGTGGCTCGACTGGGAATGAGCAGTTCTTC
TRBD2	TRBJ2-2	few	TRBV6-1	CASSRTSERNSGELFF	TGTGCCAGCAGTAGGACTAGCGAGAGAAACTCCGGGGAGCTGTTTTTT
TRBD1	TRBJ2-3	.	TRBV25-1	CASSDGDRLFTDTQYF	TGTGCCAGCAGTGATGGGGACAGGCTTTTCACAGATACGCAGTATTTT
.	TRBJ2-5	.	TRBV7-2	CASSFAHQETQYF	TGTGCCAGCAGCTTTGCCCATCAAGAGACCCAGTACTTC
TRBD2	TRBJ2-7	.	TRBV12-3/TRBV12-4	CASSRGGSISYEQYF	TGTGCCAGCAGCCGCGGCGGGAGCATATCCTACGAGCAGTACTTC
.	TRBJ2-1	few	TRBV7-9	CASSPSRGYNEQFF	TGTGCCAGCAGCCCTTCTCGGGGGTACAATGAGCAGTTCTTC
.	TRBJ1-5	.	TRBV12-3/TRBV12-4	CASSTDSNQPQHF	TGTGCCAGCAGTACGGACAGCAATCAGCCCCAGCATTTT
.	TRBJ2-7	once	TRBV12-3/TRBV12-4	CASSAAGAHEQYF	TGTGCCAGCAGTGCGGCGGGGGCTCACGAGCAGTACTTC
.	TRBJ2-5	many	TRBV29-1	CSVEEGVRLSETQYF	TGCAGCGTTGAAGAAGGGGTACGACTATCCGAGACCCAGTACTTC
.	TRBJ2-5	many	TRBV6-6	CASSYPSETQYF	TGTGCCAGCAGTTACCCAAGCGAGACCCAGTACTTC
TRBD1	TRBJ1-1	few	TRBV3-1	CASTQGVNTEAFF	TGTGCCAGCACACAGGGGGTGAACACTGAAGCTTTCTTT
TRBD1	TRBJ1-1	few	TRBV29-1	CSVGRVRWDRRTEAFF	TGCAGCGTGGGAAGGGTTCGATGGGACAGGCGCACTGAAGCTTTCTTT
.	TRBJ2-5	.	TRBV7-9	CASNYAGDLETQYF	TGTGCCAGCAACTACGCCGGCGACCTGGAGACCCAGTACTTC
TRBD1	TRBJ2-4	few	TRBV27	CASGDRAKNIQYF	TGTGCCAGCGGGGACAGGGCCAAAAACATTCAGTACTTC
.	TRBJ2-7	few	TRBV24-1	CATGSSSREQYF	TGTGCCACCGGCAGCTCTTCTAGAGAGCAGTACTTC
.	TRBJ1-2	few	TRBV2	CASRWENYGYTF	TGTGCCAGCAGGTGGGAGAACTATGGCTACACCTTC
.	TRBJ2-2	few	TRBV6-6	CASSYSVGPGELFF	TGTGCCAGCAGTTACTCGGTCGGCCCCGGGGAGCTGTTTTTT
.	TRBJ2-3	.	TRBV7-2	CASSLELVTDTQYF	TGTGCCAGCAGCTTAGAACTAGTCACAGATACGCAGTATTTT
.	TRBJ2-3	few	TRBV7-9	CASSSGPSTDTQYF	TGTGCCAGCAGCTCGGGACCGAGCACAGATACGCAGTATTTT
.	TRBJ2-1	once	TRBV12-3/TRBV12-4	CASSPRVYNEQFF	TGTGCCAGCAGCCCGCGGGTTTACAATGAGCAGTTCTTC
TRBD2	TRBJ2-7	.	TRBV9	CASSVAPSGGYEQYF	TGTGCCAGCAGCGTAGCGCCTAGCGGGGGCTACGAGCAGTACTTC
.	TRBJ2-7	once	TRBV6-1	CASSGGSTVQYF	TGTGCCAGCAGTGGTGGCTCCACGGTGCAGTACTTC
.	TRBJ2-7	.	TRBV20-1	CSARDEETRPYEQYF	TGCAGTGCTAGGGACGAGGAGACTAGGCCCTACGAGCAGTACTTC
.	TRBJ1-1	.	TRBV5-1	CASSLTGFQSEAFF	TGCGCCAGCAGCTTGACAGGGTTTCAATCTGAAGCTTTCTTT
TRBD2	TRBJ2-5	few	TRBV7-9	CASRWAGEETQYF	TGTGCCAGCCGCTGGGCGGGGGAAGAGACCCAGTACTTC
TRBD1	TRBJ1-5	.	TRBV29-1	CSVKEGQGGQPQHF	TGCAGCGTTAAGGAAGGACAGGGAGGGCAGCCCCAGCATTTT
.	TRBJ2-3	.	TRBV2	CASRKTTLSTDTQYF	TGTGCCAGCAGAAAGACAACCCTTAGCACAGATACGCAGTATTTT
.	TRBJ1-4	.	TRBV5-5	CASSSGLGEEKLFF	TGTGCCAGCAGCTCAGGACTGGGGGAGGAAAAACTGTTTTTT
TRBD1	TRBJ2-1	.	TRBV7-6	CASSHRQGGSYNEQFF	TGTGCCAGCAGCCATAGACAGGGGGGCTCCTACAATGAGCAGTTCTTC
.	TRBJ1-1	few	TRBV7-9	CASSLGATVKKNTEAFF	TGTGCCAGCAGCTTAGGGGCGACGGTTAAGAAGAACACTGAAGCTTTCTTT
.	TRBJ2-3	.	TRBV11-2	CASSLRDWGDTQYF	TGTGCCAGCAGCTTAAGGGACTGGGGAGATACGCAGTATTTT
.	TRBJ2-2	.	TRBV4-3	CASSQGVAEFSGELFF	TGCGCCAGCAGCCAAGGGGTAGCGGAGTTCTCCGGGGAGCTGTTTTTT
TRBD1	TRBJ2-5	few	TRBV5-1	CASSLRGQPGQGTETQYF	TGCGCCAGCAGCTTGAGGGGTCAACCGGGACAGGGGACGGAGACCCAGTACTTC
TRBD2	TRBJ2-1	few	TRBV5-1	CASSLEATSGYNEQFF	TGCGCCAGCAGCTTGGAAGCGACTAGCGGCTACAATGAGCAGTTCTTC
TRBD1	TRBJ2-1	.	TRBV5-1	CASAGQGNEQFF	TGCGCCAGCGCTGGACAGGGCAATGAGCAGTTCTTC
.	TRBJ2-1	few	TRBV3-1	CASSQPYRNEQFF	TGTGCCAGCAGCCAACCCTACAGGAATGAGCAGTTCTTC
TRBD1	TRBJ2-7	few	TRBV29-1	CSVRLTGSSYEQYF	TGCAGCGTTAGGCTGACAGGGAGCTCCTACGAGCAGTACTTC
.	TRBJ1-1	few	TRBV11-1	CASSSPPGDNTEAFF	TGTGCCAGCAGCTCCCCTCCGGGCGATAACACTGAAGCTTTCTTT
TRBD2	TRBJ2-4	many	TRBV12-3/TRBV12-4	CASSQTGELAAKNIQYF	TGTGCCAGCAGCCAAACCGGGGAACTAGCGGCCAAAAACATTCAGTACTTC
TRBD2	TRBJ2-7	.	TRBV2	CASSDRTSASYEQYF	TGTGCCAGCAGTGACCGGACTAGCGCCTCCTACGAGCAGTACTTC
.	TRBJ2-7	.	TRBV7-9	CASSSAEAYYEQYF	TGTGCCAGCAGCTCGGCCGAGGCATACTACGAGCAGTACTTC
TRBD1	TRBJ2-2	few	TRBV27	CASSRRNRDRSTGELFF	TGTGCCAGCAGCCGAAGGAACCGGGACAGGTCCACCGGGGAGCTGTTTTTT
TRBD1	TRBJ2-7	.	TRBV27	CASSPGTGRVDVEQYF	TGTGCCAGCAGCCCTGGGACAGGGAGAGTGGATGTGGAGCAGTACTTC
.	TRBJ2-1	.	TRBV7-2	CASSWHRDSYNEQFF	TGTGCCAGCAGCTGGCACAGAGATTCCTACAATGAGCAGTTCTTC
.	TRBJ2-7	.	TRBV7-9	CASSLDPSHEQYF	TGTGCCAGCAGCCTCGACCCTTCACACGAGCAGTACTTC
.	TRBJ2-7	.	TRBV27	CASRKQGPQVPSPYYEQYF	TGTGCCAGCAGGAAGCAGGGGCCGCAAGTTCCCTCTCCTTACTACGAGCAGTACTTC
TRBD2	TRBJ2-3	.	TRBV5-1	CASSFGASGGAGADTQYF	TGCGCCAGCAGCTTTGGGGCTAGCGGGGGGGCCGGGGCCGATACGCAGTATTTT
TRBD1	TRBJ1-5	.	TRBV19	CASSIDRDQPQHF	TGTGCCAGTAGTATCGACAGGGACCAGCCCCAGCATTTT
TRBD1	TRBJ2-5	.	TRBV20-1	CSAGPPGQGGETQYF	TGCAGTGCTGGACCCCCGGGACAGGGGGGGGAGACCCAGTACTTC
TRBD2	TRBJ2-5	few	TRBV7-8	CASSLVASGGVQETQYF	TGTGCCAGCAGCTTAGTGGCTAGCGGGGGGGTACAAGAGACCCAGTACTTC
.	TRBJ2-1	few	TRBV5-6	CASSLIRESSYNEQFF	TGTGCCAGCAGCCTGATCAGGGAGAGCTCCTACAATGAGCAGTTCTTC
.	TRBJ2-3	.	TRBV3-1	CASSQEHPDTQYF	TGTGCCAGCAGCCAAGAGCACCCAGATACGCAGTATTTT
.	TRBJ2-4	few	TRBV28	CASSLTQGAKNIQYF	TGTGCCAGCAGTCTGACCCAGGGAGCCAAAAACATTCAGTACTTC